This is a list of T cell receptor beta chains from one sample in a study of shared clonotypes between healthy human individuals. The repertoire was sequenced with immunoSEQ multiplex PCR; TCRdb's copy has only in-frame clones and lacks some. The repertoire has roughly 1.4 million clones, about 98.5% of them found once; the top ten carry 0.36%. Material: naive CD4+ T cells sorted from blood. The source is a man aged 30-40 years in good health. CDR3s include the opening cysteine and the closing phenylalanine or tryptophan. Fields, in order: V gene, J gene, CDR3 protein.

TRBV25-1	TRBJ2-1	CASKGLFGEQFF
TRBV5-1	TRBJ2-5	CASGHWTEGETQYF
TRBV11-3	TRBJ2-1	CASSFSVGARGYNEQFF
TRBV5-1	TRBJ2-6	CASTRLAGANGANVLTF
TRBV2	TRBJ2-7	CASSEGQTYEQYF
TRBV5-1	TRBJ2-7	CASTTETYEQYF
TRBV7-9	TRBJ2-5	CASSPGQQKSKETQYF
TRBV5-8	TRBJ2-2	CASSLATGTDYTGELFF
TRBV5-4	TRBJ2-3	CASSPRLWATDTQYF
TRBV7-9	TRBJ2-7	CASSYRRDRGSNYEQYF
TRBV18	TRBJ2-7	CASSPSFGQLRGQYF
TRBV9	TRBJ2-3	CASSVGGRTPEADTQYF
TRBV14	TRBJ2-7	CASSQRASYEQYF
TRBV27	TRBJ2-7	CASSGTSDYEQYF
TRBV27	TRBJ2-7	CASSLSAPGEQYF
TRBV11-2	TRBJ2-5	CASSRGLAGRGTQYF
TRBV7-8	TRBJ2-5	CASSFILAGGTETQYF
TRBV18	TRBJ2-7	CASSPLAGQNYEQYF
TRBV28	TRBJ2-7	CASSLGGSFDEQYF
TRBV5-1	TRBJ1-2	CASSLVQGSIDYGYTF
TRBV28	TRBJ2-7	CASRPGGTSSYEQYF
TRBV9	TRBJ2-2	CASSVAGRVTGELFF
TRBV29-1	TRBJ2-5	CSAGEGGETQYF
TRBV18	TRBJ1-1	CASSPPNRGNTEAFF
TRBV5-1	TRBJ2-5	CASSDFGTQYF
TRBV5-7	TRBJ2-1	CASTPWGKGSYNEQFF
TRBV27	TRBJ2-7	CASSPRPGQIYEQYF
TRBV7-2	TRBJ1-2	CAKERSGIRGYTF
TRBV6-5	TRBJ2-1	CASSYSGQYNEQFF
TRBV7-9	TRBJ1-4	CASSSLGLTEKLFF
TRBV29-1	TRBJ2-7	CSGRLVGGSHEQYF
TRBV5-4	TRBJ1-4	CASSLDGQAAYATNEKLFF
TRBV7-6	TRBJ2-1	CASSPVSGPPWGEQFF
TRBV15	TRBJ2-7	CATSRALLAYEQYF
TRBV28	TRBJ1-3	CASSLLIGGGDTIYF
TRBV7-2	TRBJ2-3	CASSLVGSGVTGTQYF
TRBV28	TRBJ2-7	CASSSGLLGSYEQYF